The T cell receptor beta chain under discussion was sequenced for a study of cytomegalovirus exposure and HLA in healthy donors (TCRdb year 2017). Concerning the study at large: In an earlier analysis of 587 of the donors, 250 to 300 Gb of sequence data and 95 million to 130 million unique TCR beta sequences from roughly 200 million T cells were reported. About 300 gigabases of sequencing data and around 87 million unique TCR sequences were included in an early release covering under 650 HLA-typed donors. Of the roughly 390 genotyped donors, about 84% fell in the genetic ancestry cluster associated with self-reported Caucasian donors. The study was designed to test whether signatures of past pathogen exposure could be identified by cataloging public T cell receptors. The study profiled the T cell repertoires of fewer than 850 subjects by immunosequencing and related them to cytomegalovirus serostatus. Along with the roughly 670-subject first cohort, a separate validation cohort of roughly 110 different subjects was used. The study combined high-throughput TCR immunosequencing, statistical association of individual TCRs with disease status, and machine learning to predict cytomegalovirus infection status. A later analysis re-examined previously published TCR beta repertoires from 610 or so donors and added high-resolution HLA genotyping to investigate patterns of TCR occurrence. Rather than using new phenotypic data, the later analysis identified candidate immune exposures from TCR beta sequences and from how often those sequences occurred across donors. In an earlier analysis of 500 to 650 of the donors, high-throughput TCR beta sequencing was used to judge whether each TCR beta V gene segment behaved as functional or pseudogenic. Donor age, sex, ethnicity and CMV serostatus were compiled together with the repertoire data. A later genetic analysis used genome-wide SNP genotypes for about 65% of the roughly 670 donors, treating that subset as a discovery cohort. All discovery cohort repertoires had been generated using a single sequencing platform. Both class I and class II loci were covered by HLA typing, at four-digit resolution. The number of typed donors differed by locus: 629-630 for A, B, C, DRB1 and DQB1; about 520 for DQA1; around 580 for DPA1; and roughly 450 for DPB1. Five DR-DQ haplotypes were treated as single units for association and clustering because of strong linkage in the cohort. Across 398 genotyped donors of the cohort, an average of about 250,000 unique TCR beta nucleotide sequences per donor were sequenced, and roughly 17% of those sequences were non-productive.

Receptor amplification or capture employed the immunoSEQ multiplex PCR assay. A mixture of 60 forward primers for TCR Vbeta segments and 13 reverse primers for TCR Jbeta segments was used in the multiplex PCR. A multiplex PCR assay on genomic DNA amplified the CDR3 region of rearranged TCR beta genes. On the Illumina HiSeq System, the amplified TCR beta libraries were sequenced as 87-base-pair reads. The authors' analysis ran thus. A later analysis tallied around 82 million unique TCR beta chains across the 660 or so repertoires, and about 10 million of those chains were shared by two or more donors. To remove PCR and sequencing errors, raw reads were error-corrected and collapsed into unique sequences using a nearest-neighbor algorithm that merged closely related sequences. Alignment of CDR3 sequences to IMGT reference sequences was used to assign V, D and J gene segments. For a sequence to be retained, at least a six-nucleotide match to both a V gene segment and a J gene segment was required. Rearrangements were classified as productive when the CDR3 lacked stop codons and remained in frame with V and J, and all other rearrangements were classified as non-productive. CDR3 was defined by IMGT convention, running from the second conserved V-encoded cysteine to the conserved J-encoded phenylalanine. Sequences without an unambiguous match to a single V gene segment were excluded from the earlier analysis of about 600 of the donors. In an earlier analysis of around 600 of the donors, V segments were called functional above 56.7% productive rearrangements and were called segregating when the between-donor standard deviation exceeded 5%. A statistical classification framework was built for diagnosing cytomegalovirus status from the catalog of TCR beta chain sequences. V and J gene assignment, in a later analysis, came from comparing TCR nucleotide sequences with IMGT/GENE-DB human TR gene sequences. A later analysis assigned CDR3 sequences and most-parsimonious VDJ recombination scenarios with the TCRdist pipeline. In a later analysis, each TCR beta chain was defined by its CDR3 amino acid sequence together with its V-gene family, and reads lacking a unique V-gene family were excluded. To address suspected cross-contamination and a sequencing artifact, a later analysis removed several hundred highly shared, low-generation-probability nucleotide sequences. In a later analysis, a clonal expansion index for each public chain was calculated from normalized within-repertoire ranks of inferred template counts. Generation probabilities in a later analysis came from a VDJ recombination model fitted to out-of-frame rearrangements, and those results were checked against IGoR. A later analysis scored TCR-TCR, TCR-HLA and TCR-CMV co-occurrence with hypergeometric tests, applying a repertoire-size bias correction to TCR pairs. A later analysis estimated false discovery rates by permuting HLA or CMV assignments 20 times. A later analysis grouped co-occurring TCRs with DBSCAN, adding TCRdist sequence similarity when clustering within HLA-allele-positive subsets. For co-occurrence clustering, repertoires with fewer than 30,000 or more than 120,000 public chains were excluded, along with about five repertoires with anomalous nucleotide sharing. TCRdb limited this immuneACCESS table to in-frame rearrangements with V and J called. A share of clones is missing; checked studies link under half to unresolved V genes, and the rest is unexplained. V and J calls and clone size come straight from that table; D and trimming were deduced from the DNA. For this sample the table gives 120,000 or so clones, of which roughly three quarters were detected only once. The top ten clones comprise roughly 5.6% of the sample.

Overall study outcomes, separate from this receptor: The authors suggested that the approach could potentially be generalized to other disease states and immunological phenotypes. A further reported finding was that TCR beta sequences accurately predicted the HLA-A and HLA-B alleles for most subjects in the first cohort. A later analysis found that most CMV-associated TCR beta chains appeared HLA-restricted, with HLA associations seemingly driven largely by CMV exposure. An association between a missense DCLRE1C variant and V-gene and J-gene trimming of TCR beta chains was found in a later genetic analysis and replicated in an independent cohort. In a later analysis, HLA-associated TCR beta chains were found to be more clonally expanded and to have lower generation probabilities than equally common non-associated chains. According to a later analysis, parvovirus B19, influenza, CMV and Epstein-Barr virus appeared linked to several top co-occurrence clusters. While some public TCRs were present in many individuals, most TCR sequences turned up only very rarely across donors. Compared with the approximately 670-donor mean, donors in an Asian-associated ancestry cluster had fewer N-insertions in productive TCRs, according to a later genetic analysis. In both the original and validation cohorts, the classifier was reported to diagnose cytomegalovirus status with high specificity and sensitivity. A few of the identified cytomegalovirus-associated TCR beta chains were confirmed in vitro to be specific for cytomegalovirus antigens. Some IMGT-functional V segments, including TRBV6-2 and TRBV6-3, could not be told apart with the 87-base-pair reads, so those segments were excluded. In a later analysis, the rate of TCR association differed among HLA loci, with DRB1 alleles having the most associated TCRs and HLA-C alleles having the fewest. The cohort was sequenced for TCR beta chains only, and without alpha or paired-chain data the features that could be detected were limited. HLA typing was unavailable for some donors at each locus, so association tests used only the typed subset. Specific HLA alleles were associated with 15,000 to 20,000 TCR beta sequences at a false discovery rate of 0.05 in a later analysis. A cluster of highly shared sequence variants was judged likely to represent a technical artifact of the sequencing pipeline. Presence/absence analyses assumed roughly uniform sequencing depth across donors, an assumption that may not hold. A total of fewer than 200 TCR beta chains were listed by the study as associated with cytomegalovirus. CMV serostatus was the only immune exposure information available for the cohort. Linkage disequilibrium might explain the correlated functional status among segregating V segments, but an unknown experimental factor could not be excluded. Assigning TCR associations to individual alleles was difficult when HLA alleles, especially DR and DQ, strongly co-occurred. The earlier analysis of fewer than 750 of the donors excluded 15 to 20 rarely observed V segments, including chromosome 9 orphons, because counts were too low. Broadly in line with IMGT annotations, most TCR beta V segments showed up in productive rearrangements about 87% or about 30% of the time in an earlier analysis of several hundred of the donors.

The cohort was made up of 650 to 700 healthy bone marrow donors. Cohort members were all nominally healthy when sampled, although unrecorded immune exposures were likely present. The donor tested CMV seropositive and was one of the 289 seropositive cohort members. Each donor provided a peripheral blood sample, and peripheral blood mononuclear cells were used for TCR beta sequencing. Genomic DNA was extracted from the blood cell samples with the Qiagen DNeasy Blood Extraction Kit. Measured from the cysteine to the phenylalanine, the CDR3 is 15 residues long. Solely the CDR3 DNA is kept, with 45 bases framed from the first base. From the germline V gene, CDR1 is SGHTA and CDR2 is FQGTGA. V is pared back by 4 bases and J by 1 base, with 13 bases lying between the germline termini. Concerning this clone: Its antigen is unknown. Base-call qualities are not available, and no considerably larger clone is one nucleotide away.

This TCR was sampled from a man aged 30 to 39 in good health and CMV-seropositive. This chain is built from TRBV7-3 and TRBJ1-1; the best D guess is TRBD1, with 6 bases matching. Sample: PBMCs. The sequenced DNA is TGTGCCAGCAGCTCTGAACAGGGCGGGAACACTGAAGCTTTCTTT. It translates as CASSSEQGGNTEAFF.